The rows below give T cell receptor beta chains drawn from one sample of a study of cytomegalovirus exposure and HLA in healthy donors. Sequencing used immunoSEQ multiplex PCR; TCRdb keeps in-frame clones, though not all of them. Altogether about 190,000 clones are present, 81% being singletons, with the ten largest covering 3.5% to 4%. The sequencing sample was made of PBMCs. These receptors all come from a man aged 50 to 60 in good health and CMV-seronegative. Both conserved end residues are trimmed from each CDR3. Clone size is given for some rows only: seen once, a few or many times, or a class if the clone is expanded.

V	size	J	CDR3
TRBV7-9	-	TRBJ1-2	SSSLTGQGYGYT
TRBV27	-	TRBJ1-4	ASSRQGLTNEKLF
TRBV19	once	TRBJ2-3	ASSTQGNTDTQY
TRBV28	once	TRBJ2-1	ASFGGHYNEQF
TRBV2	-	TRBJ2-2	ASRGLAGAITGELF
TRBV10-1	once	TRBJ2-5	ASSDPGLAGAQETQY
TRBV6-5	-	TRBJ1-4	ASSSAPGTGNEKLF
TRBV7-3	-	TRBJ2-2	ASTGVNTGELF
TRBV18	-	TRBJ2-5	ASSPLPGLGEETQY
TRBV7-3	-	TRBJ2-2	ASSSSGGTGELF
TRBV7-9	few	TRBJ1-5	ASSFGTVQGNQPQH